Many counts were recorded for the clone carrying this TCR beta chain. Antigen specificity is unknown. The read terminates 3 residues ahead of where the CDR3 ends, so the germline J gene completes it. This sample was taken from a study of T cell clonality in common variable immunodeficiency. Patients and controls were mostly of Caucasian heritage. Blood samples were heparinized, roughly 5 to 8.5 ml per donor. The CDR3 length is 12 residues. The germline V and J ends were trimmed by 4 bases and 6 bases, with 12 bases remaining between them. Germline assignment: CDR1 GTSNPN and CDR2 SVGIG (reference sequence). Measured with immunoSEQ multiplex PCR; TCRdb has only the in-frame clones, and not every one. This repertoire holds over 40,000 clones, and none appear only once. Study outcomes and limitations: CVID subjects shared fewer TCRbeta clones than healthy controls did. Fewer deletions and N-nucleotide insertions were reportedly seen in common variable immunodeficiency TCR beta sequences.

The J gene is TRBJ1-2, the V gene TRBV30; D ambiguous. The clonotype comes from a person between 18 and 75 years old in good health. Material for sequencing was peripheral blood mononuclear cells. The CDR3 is CAWNPPRDGYTF. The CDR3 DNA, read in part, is TGTGCCTGGAATCCCCCGCGAGATGGC.